One sample yielded the 8 T cell receptor beta chains listed below, sequenced in a study of CD8 T cells in Susac syndrome. RNA amounts of roughly 0.45 to 1 ug underwent reverse transcription with random hexamers. Each CDR3 protein is one row after TCRdb ran MiXCR on the immunoSEQ multiplex PCR reads. The data hold some 130,000 distinct CDR3 sequences, with nearly 95% observed a single time. The sample was CD4+ T cells from PBMCs. All receptors derive from a human donor in good health.

The CDR3 bases are TGTGCCAGCAGCCCCCGGGACATCGGAAACACCATATATTTT. Residues: CASSPRDIGNTIYF. This sequence joins TRBV11-2 and TRBJ1-3, with TRBD1 as a possible D gene (6 bases). The V end lost 5 bases, the J end lost 4 bases, and 12 bases lay between the germline ends. Germline CDR1 reads SGHAT; CDR2 reads FQNNGV. The CDR3 contains 14 residues.

This chain links TRBV3-1 with TRBJ2-7; maybe TRBD1 (6 bases). Germline-derived CDR1 and CDR2 are LGHDT and YNNKEL (reference sequence). The CDR3 is 14 residues long. V lost 4 bases, J lost 3 bases, and 13 bases lay in between. The CDR3 sequence is CASSPPGQNYEQYF. The CDR3 DNA reads TGTGCCAGCAGCCCACCGGGACAAAACTACGAGCAGTACTTC.

This CDR3 is CASSLSVSGNTIYF. The CDR3 bases are TGTGCCAGCAGTTTGTCGGTCTCTGGAAACACCATATATTTT. This sequence joins TRBV12-3 or TRBV12-4 and TRBJ1-3; D gene unclear. The CDR3 totals 14 residues. Trimming shortened V by 3 bases and J by 0 bases, and 6 bases separated the two germline ends.

The rearrangement joins TRBV3-1 to TRBJ2-7; possibly TRBD1 for D (6 bases). V shed 0 bases and J shed 1 base, with 7 bases lying between them. Looked up from germline, CDR1 is LGHDT and CDR2 is YNNKEL (reference sequence). This CDR3 has 14 amino acids. CDR3 bases: TGTGCCAGCAGCCAAGATCAGGGGTCCTACGAGCAGTACTTC. Translation gives CASSQDQGSYEQYF.

The chain is built from TRBV28 and TRBJ2-7, with 7 bases aligning to TRBD2. The CDR3 has 14 residues. CDR1 is MDHEN and CDR2 is SYDVKM in the germline V gene. V was pared by 8 bases and J by 3 bases, with 10 bases of the junction left unmatched. This CDR3 reads CASLSGTTIYEQYF. The CDR3 nucleotides read TGTGCCAGCCTAAGCGGGACTACTATCTACGAGCAGTACTTC.

This chain joins TRBV29-1 and TRBJ1-2; 8 nucleotides agree with TRBD1. Per germline, CDR1 SQVTM and CDR2 ANQGSEA. The junction had 8 bases not matched to a gene; V was cut back by 7 bases and J by 4 bases. CDR3 length: 13 amino acids. The CDR3 here is CSAATGEFYGYTF. CDR3 coding DNA: TGCAGCGCAGCGACAGGGGAATTCTATGGCTACACCTTC. The complete variable domain, with remaining parts taken from reference TRBV29-1 and TRBJ1-2, reads SAVISQKPSRDICQRGTSLTIQCQVDSQVTMMFWYRQQPGQSLTLIATANQGSEATYESGFVIDKFPISRPNLTFSTLTVSNMSPEDSSIYLCSAATGEFYGYTFGSGTRLTVV.

The DNA of the CDR3 is TGTGCCAGCAGCCTCGACAGGGCCACCTCCTACGAGCAGTACTTC. Its translation: CASSLDRATSYEQYF. The V gene is TRBV2, the J gene TRBJ2-7; 7 nucleotides agree with TRBD1. The CDR3 has 15 amino acids. Germline CDR1 reads SNHLY; CDR2 reads FYNNEI. V lost 6 bases, J lost 0 bases, and 8 bases stayed unmatched.

This clonotype was picked up one time. The J gene is TRBJ2-3, the V gene TRBV4-2, with 9 bases lining up with TRBD1. The junction had 3 bases not matched to a gene; V was cut back by 1 base and J by 4 bases. CDR1 is LGHNA and CDR2 is YNFKEQ in the germline V gene. This CDR3 contains 15 residues. This CDR3 is CASSQARTGADTQYF. The CDR3 nucleotides are TGTGCCAGCAGCCAAGCGAGGACAGGGGCAGATACGCAGTATTTT.